This TCR beta chain was identified in a study of technical replicates of blood from several donors. Profiled with immunoSEQ multiplex PCR; TCRdb holds only in-frame clones, not every one. The table records approximately 94,000 clones, roughly 95% of them present only once. The germline gives CDR1 LGHNT, CDR2 FRNRAP. The CDR3 totals 12 residues. Trimming cost V 4 bases and J 8 bases, with 11 bases left between them. This chain uses TRBV12-5 with TRBJ1-2; the D gene is possibly TRBD1 (5 bases). This TCR was sampled from a human donor in good health. Material: T cells isolated from PBMCs. The DNA for the CDR3 is TGTGCTAGTGGTTACGGGGGGGGAGGCTACACCTTC. It specifies CASGYGGGGYTF.